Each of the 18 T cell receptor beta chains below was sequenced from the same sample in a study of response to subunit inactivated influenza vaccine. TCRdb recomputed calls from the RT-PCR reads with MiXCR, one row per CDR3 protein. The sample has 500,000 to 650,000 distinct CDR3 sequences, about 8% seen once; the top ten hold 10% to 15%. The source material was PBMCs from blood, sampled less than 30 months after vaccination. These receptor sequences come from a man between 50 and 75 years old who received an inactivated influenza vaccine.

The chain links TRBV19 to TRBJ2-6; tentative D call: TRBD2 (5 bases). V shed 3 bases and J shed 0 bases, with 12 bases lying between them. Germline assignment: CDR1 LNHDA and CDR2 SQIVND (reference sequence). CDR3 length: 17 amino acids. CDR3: CASSISGLNSGANVLTF. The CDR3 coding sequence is TGTGCCAGTAGTATCTCCGGACTGAACTCTGGGGCCAACGTCCTGACTTTC.

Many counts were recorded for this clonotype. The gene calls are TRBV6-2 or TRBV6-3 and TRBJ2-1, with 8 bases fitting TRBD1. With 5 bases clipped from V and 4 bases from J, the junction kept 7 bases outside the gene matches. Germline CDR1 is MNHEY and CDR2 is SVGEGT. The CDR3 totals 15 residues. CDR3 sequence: CASSKYRGIYNEQFF. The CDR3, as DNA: TGTGCCAGCAGTAAATACAGGGGGATATACAATGAGCAGTTCTTC.

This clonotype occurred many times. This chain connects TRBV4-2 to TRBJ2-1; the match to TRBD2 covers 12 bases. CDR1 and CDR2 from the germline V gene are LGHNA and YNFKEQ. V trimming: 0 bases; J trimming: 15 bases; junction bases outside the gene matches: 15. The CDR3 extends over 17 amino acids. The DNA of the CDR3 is TGTGCCAGCAGCCAAGACATGGCTAGCGGGAGGGCGCCTCGCCCGTTCTTC. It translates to CASSQDMASGRAPRPFF.

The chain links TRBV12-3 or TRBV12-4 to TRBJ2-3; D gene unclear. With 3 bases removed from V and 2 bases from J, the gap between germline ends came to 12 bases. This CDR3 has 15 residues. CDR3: CASSFSAGTTDTQYF. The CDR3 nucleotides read TGTGCCAGCAGTTTCTCCGCAGGAACCACAGATACGCAGTATTTT.

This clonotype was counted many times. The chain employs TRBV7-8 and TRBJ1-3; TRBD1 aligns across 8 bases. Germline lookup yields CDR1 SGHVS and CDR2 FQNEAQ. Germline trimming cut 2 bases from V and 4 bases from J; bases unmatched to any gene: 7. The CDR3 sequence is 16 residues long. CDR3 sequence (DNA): TGTGCCAGCAGCTTACTAGACAGGGGTATCGGAAACACCATATATTTT. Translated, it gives CASSLLDRGIGNTIYF.

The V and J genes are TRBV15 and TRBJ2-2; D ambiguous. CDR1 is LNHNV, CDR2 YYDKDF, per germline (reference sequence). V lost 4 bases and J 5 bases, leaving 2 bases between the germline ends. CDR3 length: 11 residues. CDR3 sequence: CATSTTGELFF. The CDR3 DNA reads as TGTGCCACCAGCACAACCGGGGAGCTGTTTTTT.

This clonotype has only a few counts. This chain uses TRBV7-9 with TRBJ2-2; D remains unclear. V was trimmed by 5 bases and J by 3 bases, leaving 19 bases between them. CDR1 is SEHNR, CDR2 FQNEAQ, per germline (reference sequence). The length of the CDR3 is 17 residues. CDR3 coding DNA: TGTGCCAGCAGCATCCCACGACGGATATCACACACCGGGGAGCTGTTTTTT. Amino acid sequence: CASSIPRRISHTGELFF. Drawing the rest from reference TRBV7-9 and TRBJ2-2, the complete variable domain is DTGVSQNPRHKITKRGQNVTFRCDPISEHNRLYWYRQTLGQGPEFLTYFQNEAQLEKSRLLSDRFSAERPKGSFSTLEIQRTEQGDSAMYLCASSIPRRISHTGELFFGEGSRLTVL.

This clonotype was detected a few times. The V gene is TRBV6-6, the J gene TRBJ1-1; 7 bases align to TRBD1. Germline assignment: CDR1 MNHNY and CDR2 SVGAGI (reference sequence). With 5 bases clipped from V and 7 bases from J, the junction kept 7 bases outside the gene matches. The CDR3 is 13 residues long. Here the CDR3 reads CASSQQDRVEAFF. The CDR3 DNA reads TGTGCCAGCAGTCAACAAGACAGGGTTGAAGCTTTCTTT.

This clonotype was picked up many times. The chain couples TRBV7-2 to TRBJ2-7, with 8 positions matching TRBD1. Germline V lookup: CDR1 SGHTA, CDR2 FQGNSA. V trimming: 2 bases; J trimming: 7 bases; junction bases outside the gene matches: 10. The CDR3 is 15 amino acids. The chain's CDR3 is CASSLTWDRPKEQYF. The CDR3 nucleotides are TGTGCCAGCAGCTTAACCTGGGACAGGCCCAAAGAGCAGTACTTC.

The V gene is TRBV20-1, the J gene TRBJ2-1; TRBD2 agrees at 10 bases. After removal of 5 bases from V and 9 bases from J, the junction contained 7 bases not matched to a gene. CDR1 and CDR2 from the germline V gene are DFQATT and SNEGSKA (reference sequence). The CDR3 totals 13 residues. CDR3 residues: CSAPGLAWSEQFF. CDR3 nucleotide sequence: TGCAGTGCTCCGGGACTAGCGTGGAGTGAGCAGTTCTTC.

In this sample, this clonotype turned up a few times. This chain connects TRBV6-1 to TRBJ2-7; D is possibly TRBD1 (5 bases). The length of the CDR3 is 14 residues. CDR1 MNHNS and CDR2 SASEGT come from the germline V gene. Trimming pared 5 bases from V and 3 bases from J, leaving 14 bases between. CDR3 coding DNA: TGTGCCAGCAGTATTGTAGACGGACACTACGAGCAGTACTTC. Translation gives CASSIVDGHYEQYF.

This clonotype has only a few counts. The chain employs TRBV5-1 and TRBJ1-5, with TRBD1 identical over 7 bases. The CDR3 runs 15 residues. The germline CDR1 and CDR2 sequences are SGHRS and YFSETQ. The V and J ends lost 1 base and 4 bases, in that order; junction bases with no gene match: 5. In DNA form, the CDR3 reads TGCGCCAGCAGCTTGACGGGGACAGATAATCAGCCCCAGCATTTT. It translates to CASSLTGTDNQPQHF.

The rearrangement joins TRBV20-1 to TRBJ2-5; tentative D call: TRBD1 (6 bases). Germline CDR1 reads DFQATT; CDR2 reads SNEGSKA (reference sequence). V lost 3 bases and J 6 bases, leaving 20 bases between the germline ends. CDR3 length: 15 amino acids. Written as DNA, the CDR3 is TGCAGTGCTAGGAGAACTAGGGGGAATATGCAGACCCAGTACTTC. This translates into CSARRTRGNMQTQYF.

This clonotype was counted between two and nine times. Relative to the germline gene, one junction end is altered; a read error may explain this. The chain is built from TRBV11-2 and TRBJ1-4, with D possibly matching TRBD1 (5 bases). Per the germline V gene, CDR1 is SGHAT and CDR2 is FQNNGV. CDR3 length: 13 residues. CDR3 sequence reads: CASSLRSRGPVVF. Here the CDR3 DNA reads TGTGCCAGCAGCTTACGATCGCGGGGACCAGTTGTTTTT.

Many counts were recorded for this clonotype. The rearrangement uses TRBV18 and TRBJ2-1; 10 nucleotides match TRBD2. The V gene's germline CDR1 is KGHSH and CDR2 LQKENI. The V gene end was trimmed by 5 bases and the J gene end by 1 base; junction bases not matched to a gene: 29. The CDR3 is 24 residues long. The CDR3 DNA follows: TGTGCCAGCTCAACTCTGACCGGGCTAGCGGGGGCCCACTACTCAGGGGCTTCCTACAATGAGCAGTTCTTC. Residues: CASSTLTGLAGAHYSGASYNEQFF.

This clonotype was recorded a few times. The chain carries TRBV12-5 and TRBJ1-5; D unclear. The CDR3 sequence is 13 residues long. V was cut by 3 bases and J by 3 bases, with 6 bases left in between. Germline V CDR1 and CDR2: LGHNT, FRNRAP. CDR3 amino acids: CASGFVDNQPQHF. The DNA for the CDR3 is TGTGCTAGTGGTTTTGTGGACAATCAGCCCCAGCATTTT.

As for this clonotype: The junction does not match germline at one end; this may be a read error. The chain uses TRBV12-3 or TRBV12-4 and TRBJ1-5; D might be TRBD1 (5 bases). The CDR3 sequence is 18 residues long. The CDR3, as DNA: TGTACCAGCAGCTGGAAAGGGACGGTTTATTTTAGCAATCAGCCCCAGCATTTT. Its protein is CTSSWKGTVYFSNQPQHF.

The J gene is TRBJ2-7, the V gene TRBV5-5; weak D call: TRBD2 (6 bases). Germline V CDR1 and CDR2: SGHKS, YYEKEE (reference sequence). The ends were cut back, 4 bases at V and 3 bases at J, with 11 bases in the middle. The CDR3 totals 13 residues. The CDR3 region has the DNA TGTGCCAGCAGCCGGAGGGACTTCTACGAGCAGTACTTC. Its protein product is CASSRRDFYEQYF.